This T cell receptor (beta chain) was sequenced for a study of PD-1 blockade in classical Hodgkin lymphoma. Every one of the patients relapsed after autologous stem cell transplantation (brentuximab vedotin exposure was variable). This CDR3 comprises 11 residues. Trimming shortened V by 5 bases and J by 3 bases, and 5 bases separated the two germline ends. The germline V gene encodes CDR1 SGDLS and CDR2 YYNGEE. Method: immunoSEQ multiplex PCR; TCRdb's copy keeps in-frame clones and lacks some. The table records some 90,000 clones, 80% to 95% of them present only once. This receptor was taken from a human donor with classical Hodgkin lymphoma. The starting material was peripheral blood mononuclear cells (PBMCs), obtained before the second cycle of nivolumab. This chain uses TRBV9 with TRBJ1-1; no clear D gene. CDR3 loop: CASSSHTEAFF. CDR3 coding DNA: TGTGCCAGCAGTTCGCACACTGAAGCTTTCTTT.